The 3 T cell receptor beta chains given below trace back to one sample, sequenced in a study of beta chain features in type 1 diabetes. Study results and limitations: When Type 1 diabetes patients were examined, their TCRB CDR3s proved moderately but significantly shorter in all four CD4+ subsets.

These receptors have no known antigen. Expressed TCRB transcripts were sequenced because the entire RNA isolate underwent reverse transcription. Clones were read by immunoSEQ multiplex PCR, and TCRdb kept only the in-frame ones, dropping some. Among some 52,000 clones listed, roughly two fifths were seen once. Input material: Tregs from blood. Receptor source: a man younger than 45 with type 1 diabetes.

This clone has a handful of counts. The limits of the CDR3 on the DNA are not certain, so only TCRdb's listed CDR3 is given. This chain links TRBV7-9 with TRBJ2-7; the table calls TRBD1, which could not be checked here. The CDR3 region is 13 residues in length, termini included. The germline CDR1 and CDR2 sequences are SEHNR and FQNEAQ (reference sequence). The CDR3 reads CASSLVGDGTVYF.

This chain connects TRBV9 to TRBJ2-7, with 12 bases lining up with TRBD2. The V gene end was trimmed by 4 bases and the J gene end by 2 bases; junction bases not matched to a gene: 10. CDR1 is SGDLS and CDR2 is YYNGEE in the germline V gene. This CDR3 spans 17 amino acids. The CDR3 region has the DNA TGTGCCAGCAGCCCAGGACTAGCGGGATCGACACCCTACGAGCAGTACTTC. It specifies CASSPGLAGSTPYEQYF.

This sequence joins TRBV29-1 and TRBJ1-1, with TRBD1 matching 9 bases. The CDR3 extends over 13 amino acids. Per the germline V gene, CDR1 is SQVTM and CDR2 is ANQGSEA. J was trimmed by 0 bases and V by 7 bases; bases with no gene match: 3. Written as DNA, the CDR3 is TGCAGCGCGGACAGGGGCCTGAACACTGAAGCTTTCTTT. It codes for CSADRGLNTEAFF. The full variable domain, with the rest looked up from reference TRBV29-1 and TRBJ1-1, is SAVISQKPSRDICQRGTSLTIQCQVDSQVTMMFWYRQQPGQSLTLIATANQGSEATYESGFVIDKFPISRPNLTFSTLTVSNMSPEDSSIYLCSADRGLNTEAFFGQGTRLTVV.